This note documents a single TCR beta chain sequence. The data derive from a study of blood T cell repertoires in COVID-19. Across the study: Some COVID-19 samples were acute and others convalescent; all came from the United States, Italy and Spain. T cells, B-cell-depleted T cells, or PBMCs provided the cDNA or gDNA that served as material.

In the original analysis: Researchers report that nucleated cell counts were estimated from reference gene primer amplification. Clones were sequenced by immunoSEQ multiplex PCR, and TCRdb holds only the in-frame ones, with some missing. V, J and clone size reflect that table, while D and trimming were determined from the DNA. This table has under 130,000 clones, roughly 87% appearing once. This TCR was recovered from a human donor in a cohort sampled during active COVID-19. The specimen was peripheral blood.

The CDR3 DNA is TGTGCCAGTAGTATCAGGGGCATGAACACTGAAGCTTTCTTT. Residues: CASSIRGMNTEAFF. The chain employs TRBV19 and TRBJ1-1; TRBD1 might be the D (6 bases). Between the trimmed V and J ends, which lost 3 bases and 0 bases, there was a span of 8 bases. This CDR3 is built from 14 residues. The V gene's germline CDR1 is LNHDA and CDR2 SQIVND (reference sequence).